These T cell receptor beta chains were read from a single sample in a study of T cell repertoires in cytomegalovirus infection. TCRdb reanalysed the reads using MiXCR and keeps one entry per CDR3 protein. The data contain 200,000 to 300,000 distinct CDR3 sequences, over 9% of them singletons. Sequenced material: PBMCs. These receptors originate from a human donor in good health (CMV status not recorded). Some clones in this sample may be carry-over from other donors' samples. Each CDR3 is given with its conserved first and last residue. The order of the fields is V gene, D gene, clone size, J gene, CDR3 protein, CDR3 DNA. The D gene is left open where the match is weak. Part of the rows lack a size; the others show once, few, many or a class for expanded clones.

V gene: TRBV10-3
D gene: NA
clone size: few
J gene: TRBJ1-2
CDR3 protein: CAISESKPSQVNYGYTF
CDR3 DNA: TGTGCCATCAGTGAGTCGAAGCCGAGCCAGGTGAACTATGGCTACACCTTC

V gene: TRBV7-9
D gene: NA
clone size: many
J gene: TRBJ2-7
CDR3 protein: CASSLVAGISYEQYF
CDR3 DNA: TGTGCCAGCAGCTTAGTTGCAGGGATTTCCTACGAGCAGTACTTC

V gene: TRBV7-3
D gene: TRBD2
clone size: NA
J gene: TRBJ2-3
CDR3 protein: CASSFLAGGARDTQYF
CDR3 DNA: TGTGCCAGCAGCTTCTTAGCGGGGGGTGCACGAGATACGCAGTATTTT

V gene: TRBV20-1
D gene: TRBD2
clone size: few
J gene: TRBJ2-2
CDR3 protein: CSALPGLAGGAMNTGELFF
CDR3 DNA: TGCAGTGCCCTTCCTGGACTAGCGGGGGGGGCCATGAACACCGGGGAGCTGTTTTTT

V gene: TRBV10-3
D gene: NA
clone size: many
J gene: TRBJ2-1
CDR3 protein: CAISDRSRGGEQFF
CDR3 DNA: TGTGCCATCAGCGACAGGAGCCGGGGCGGTGAGCAGTTCTTC

V gene: TRBV6-4
D gene: TRBD1
clone size: few
J gene: TRBJ2-1
CDR3 protein: CASSLTGSSNEQFF
CDR3 DNA: TGTGCCAGCAGCTTGACAGGGTCCAGCAATGAGCAGTTCTTC

V gene: TRBV10-3
D gene: NA
clone size: many
J gene: TRBJ1-1
CDR3 protein: CATTDGEWTEAFF
CDR3 DNA: TGTGCCACCACCGACGGTGAATGGACTGAAGCTTTCTTT

V gene: TRBV12-3/TRBV12-4
D gene: NA
clone size: many
J gene: TRBJ2-7
CDR3 protein: CASSLGPHEQYF
CDR3 DNA: TGTGCCAGCAGTTTGGGACCTCACGAGCAGTACTTC

V gene: TRBV5-5
D gene: NA
clone size: few
J gene: TRBJ2-3
CDR3 protein: CASSSWGDPKQYF
CDR3 DNA: TGTGCCAGCAGCTCCTGGGGAGACCCTAAGCAGTATTTT

V gene: TRBV28
D gene: TRBD2
clone size: many
J gene: TRBJ2-1
CDR3 protein: CASTPVGSGRKGSYNEQFF
CDR3 DNA: TGTGCCAGCACCCCGGTTGGTAGCGGGAGAAAAGGGTCCTACAATGAGCAGTTCTTC

V gene: TRBV19
D gene: NA
clone size: NA
J gene: TRBJ2-1
CDR3 protein: CASRTGAAYNEQFF
CDR3 DNA: TGTGCCAGCCGAACGGGGGCGGCTTACAATGAGCAGTTCTTC

V gene: TRBV7-3
D gene: TRBD2
clone size: many
J gene: TRBJ2-1
CDR3 protein: CASSVLSLAGEVHNEQFF
CDR3 DNA: TGTGCCAGCAGCGTACTCTCCCTAGCGGGAGAGGTCCACAATGAGCAGTTCTTC

V gene: TRBV7-2
D gene: NA
clone size: many
J gene: TRBJ2-7
CDR3 protein: CASSRATQNYEQYF
CDR3 DNA: TGTGCCAGCAGCCGCGCAACTCAGAACTACGAGCAGTACTTC

V gene: TRBV20-1
D gene: NA
clone size: NA
J gene: TRBJ2-3
CDR3 protein: CSGLTQAEPTDTQYF
CDR3 DNA: TGCAGTGGCTTAACGCAAGCGGAGCCTACAGATACGCAGTATTTT

V gene: TRBV7-2
D gene: NA
clone size: many
J gene: TRBJ2-7
CDR3 protein: CASTLQGVAPEQYF
CDR3 DNA: TGTGCCAGCACTCTACAGGGTGTAGCCCCCGAGCAGTACTTC

V gene: TRBV7-2
D gene: NA
clone size: many
J gene: TRBJ1-5
CDR3 protein: CASSLKGVGNQPQHF
CDR3 DNA: TGTGCCAGCAGCTTAAAGGGGGTTGGCAATCAGCCCCAGCATTTT

V gene: TRBV7-8
D gene: TRBD2
clone size: many
J gene: TRBJ2-3
CDR3 protein: CASSSSYRLAGEDTQYF
CDR3 DNA: TGTGCCAGCAGCTCCTCGTACCGACTAGCGGGAGAAGATACGCAGTATTTT

V gene: TRBV5-5
D gene: TRBD1
clone size: many
J gene: TRBJ2-2
CDR3 protein: CASSLKGAGTVDSGELFF
CDR3 DNA: TGTGCCAGCAGCTTGAAGGGGGCCGGGACGGTGGACTCAGGGGAGCTGTTTTTT

V gene: TRBV7-2
D gene: TRBD1
clone size: many
J gene: TRBJ1-4
CDR3 protein: CASSLLQGTNEKLFF
CDR3 DNA: TGTGCCAGCAGTCTTTTACAGGGGACTAATGAAAAACTGTTTTTT

V gene: TRBV11-2
D gene: NA
clone size: many
J gene: TRBJ1-1
CDR3 protein: CASSQSVGGTEAFF
CDR3 DNA: TGTGCCAGCAGCCAAAGCGTCGGGGGTACTGAAGCTTTCTTT

V gene: TRBV25-1
D gene: TRBD1
clone size: many
J gene: TRBJ1-1
CDR3 protein: CASVGQGGTEAFF
CDR3 DNA: TGTGCCAGCGTGGGACAGGGGGGCACTGAAGCTTTCTTT

V gene: TRBV20-1
D gene: TRBD1
clone size: many
J gene: TRBJ1-1
CDR3 protein: CSARAGTGLAFF
CDR3 DNA: TGCAGTGCTAGAGCCGGGACAGGGTTAGCTTTCTTT

V gene: TRBV29-1
D gene: NA
clone size: NA
J gene: TRBJ2-5
CDR3 protein: CSLSRAGETQYF
CDR3 DNA: TGCAGCCTGTCGAGGGCCGGAGAGACCCAGTACTTC

V gene: TRBV11-2
D gene: TRBD2
clone size: few
J gene: TRBJ2-2
CDR3 protein: CASSPRGDNTGELFF
CDR3 DNA: TGTGCCAGCAGTCCCCGGGGGGACAACACCGGGGAGCTGTTTTTT

V gene: TRBV25-1
D gene: TRBD2
clone size: many
J gene: TRBJ2-5
CDR3 protein: CASSQRTSGRATETQYF
CDR3 DNA: TGTGCCAGCAGTCAACGGACTAGCGGGAGGGCCACAGAGACCCAGTACTTC

V gene: TRBV12-3/TRBV12-4
D gene: TRBD2
clone size: few
J gene: TRBJ2-1
CDR3 protein: CASSPQGTSVSYEQFF
CDR3 DNA: TGTGCCAGCAGTCCCCAAGGGACTAGCGTTTCCTATGAGCAGTTCTTC

V gene: TRBV11-2
D gene: NA
clone size: many
J gene: TRBJ2-1
CDR3 protein: CASSLDPSYNEQFF
CDR3 DNA: TGTGCCAGCAGCTTAGATCCCTCCTACAATGAGCAGTTCTTC

V gene: TRBV12-3/TRBV12-4
D gene: TRBD1
clone size: few
J gene: TRBJ2-7
CDR3 protein: CASRSWTGDAYEQYF
CDR3 DNA: TGTGCCAGCAGATCCTGGACAGGGGACGCCTACGAGCAGTACTTC

V gene: TRBV7-3
D gene: NA
clone size: many
J gene: TRBJ2-2
CDR3 protein: CASSLGVLNTGELFF
CDR3 DNA: TGTGCCAGCAGCCTAGGAGTACTGAACACCGGGGAGCTGTTTTTT

V gene: TRBV5-1
D gene: TRBD1
clone size: many
J gene: TRBJ2-7
CDR3 protein: CASSLGTGGNEQYF
CDR3 DNA: TGCGCCAGCAGCCTCGGGACAGGGGGCAACGAGCAGTACTTC

V gene: TRBV19
D gene: TRBD2
clone size: many
J gene: TRBJ2-2
CDR3 protein: CASSIRLAGSNTGELFF
CDR3 DNA: TGTGCCAGTAGTATACGGCTAGCGGGATCGAACACCGGGGAGCTGTTTTTT

V gene: TRBV27
D gene: NA
clone size: many
J gene: TRBJ1-2
CDR3 protein: CASSYQQGTNYGYTF
CDR3 DNA: TGTGCCAGCAGTTATCAACAGGGTACTAACTATGGCTACACCTTC

V gene: TRBV6-1
D gene: NA
clone size: many
J gene: TRBJ2-1
CDR3 protein: CASSEVRGTYNEQFF
CDR3 DNA: TGTGCCAGCAGTGAAGTAAGGGGGACTTACAATGAGCAGTTCTTC

V gene: TRBV18
D gene: TRBD1
clone size: NA
J gene: TRBJ2-7
CDR3 protein: CASSPGDRGFDEQYF
CDR3 DNA: TGTGCCAGCTCACCAGGGGACAGGGGGTTCGACGAGCAGTACTTC

V gene: TRBV18
D gene: NA
clone size: NA
J gene: TRBJ1-6
CDR3 protein: CASSLQPAEEHSPLHF
CDR3 DNA: TGTGCCAGCTCACTACAACCGGCAGAAGAACATTCACCCCTCCACTTT

V gene: TRBV14
D gene: TRBD1
clone size: NA
J gene: TRBJ2-3
CDR3 protein: CASSLQGRRTDTQYF
CDR3 DNA: TGTGCCAGCAGCTTACAGGGGCGCCGCACAGATACGCAGTATTTT

V gene: TRBV27
D gene: NA
clone size: few
J gene: TRBJ2-5
CDR3 protein: CASSPLFDSKYQETQYF
CDR3 DNA: TGTGCCAGCAGTCCCTTATTCGACTCCAAATACCAAGAGACCCAGTACTTC

V gene: TRBV5-4
D gene: NA
clone size: once
J gene: TRBJ2-5
CDR3 protein: CASSPGGGRPGTQYF
CDR3 DNA: TGTGCCAGCAGCCCCGGTGGGGGGCGGCCAGGGACCCAGTACTTC

V gene: TRBV11-2
D gene: NA
clone size: many
J gene: TRBJ2-7
CDR3 protein: CASSLTSYEQYF
CDR3 DNA: TGTGCCAGCAGCTTAACCAGCTACGAGCAGTACTTC

V gene: TRBV6-1
D gene: TRBD1
clone size: many
J gene: TRBJ2-1
CDR3 protein: CASRIDRDSYNEQFF
CDR3 DNA: TGTGCCAGCAGGATCGACAGGGACTCCTACAATGAGCAGTTCTTC

V gene: TRBV29-1
D gene: TRBD2
clone size: NA
J gene: TRBJ2-3
CDR3 protein: CSASGIAGGTDTQYF
CDR3 DNA: TGCAGCGCCTCCGGGATAGCGGGGGGCACAGATACGCAGTATTTT

V gene: TRBV7-2
D gene: TRBD2
clone size: many
J gene: TRBJ2-3
CDR3 protein: CASTDLLWGGGTDTQYF
CDR3 DNA: TGTGCCAGCACCGACCTCCTTTGGGGGGGGGGCACAGATACGCAGTATTTT

V gene: TRBV6-2/TRBV6-3
D gene: TRBD1
clone size: many
J gene: TRBJ2-7
CDR3 protein: CATAGTGPTYEQYF
CDR3 DNA: TGTGCCACGGCGGGGACAGGGCCAACTTACGAGCAGTACTTC

V gene: TRBV5-5
D gene: NA
clone size: few
J gene: TRBJ2-2
CDR3 protein: CASSPITGELFF
CDR3 DNA: TGTGCCAGCAGCCCTATCACCGGGGAGCTGTTTTTT

V gene: TRBV15
D gene: TRBD2
clone size: NA
J gene: TRBJ2-1
CDR3 protein: CATSRDGGNNEQFF
CDR3 DNA: TGTGCCACCAGCAGAGACGGGGGGAACAATGAGCAGTTCTTC

V gene: TRBV5-4
D gene: NA
clone size: many
J gene: TRBJ1-6
CDR3 protein: CASSLSQSYNSPLHF
CDR3 DNA: TGTGCCAGCAGCTTGAGCCAAAGCTATAATTCACCCCTCCACTTT

V gene: TRBV24-1
D gene: NA
clone size: NA
J gene: TRBJ2-1
CDR3 protein: CATSDSAFRAYEQFF
CDR3 DNA: TGTGCCACCAGTGATTCGGCGTTTCGGGCCTATGAGCAGTTCTTC

V gene: TRBV19
D gene: TRBD1
clone size: many
J gene: TRBJ2-5
CDR3 protein: CASSLDREGTQYF
CDR3 DNA: TGTGCCAGTTCACTGGACAGGGAAGGGACCCAGTACTTC

V gene: TRBV6-2/TRBV6-3
D gene: TRBD2
clone size: many
J gene: TRBJ2-1
CDR3 protein: CASSYSPGTTNEQFF
CDR3 DNA: TGTGCCAGCAGTTACTCGCCCGGGACTACCAATGAGCAGTTCTTC

V gene: TRBV7-2
D gene: NA
clone size: many
J gene: TRBJ2-7
CDR3 protein: CASSPSTDGYEQYF
CDR3 DNA: TGTGCCAGCAGCCCCTCCACGGACGGCTACGAGCAGTACTTC

V gene: TRBV7-2
D gene: NA
clone size: NA
J gene: TRBJ2-7
CDR3 protein: CASSPLGGGRAYEQYF
CDR3 DNA: TGTGCCAGCAGCCCTCTAGGTGGGGGTCGCGCCTACGAGCAGTATTTC

V gene: TRBV28
D gene: NA
clone size: few
J gene: TRBJ1-2
CDR3 protein: CASSRGRSYGYTF
CDR3 DNA: TGTGCCAGCAGCCGCGGGAGGAGTTATGGCTACACCTTC

V gene: TRBV20-1
D gene: TRBD1
clone size: NA
J gene: TRBJ2-5
CDR3 protein: CSATQGAGETQYF
CDR3 DNA: TGCAGTGCTACACAGGGGGCAGGGGAGACCCAGTACTTC

V gene: TRBV7-9
D gene: NA
clone size: many
J gene: TRBJ2-3
CDR3 protein: CASSLWGAESRDTQYF
CDR3 DNA: TGTGCCAGCAGCTTATGGGGGGCCGAGTCGCGAGATACGCAGTATTTT

V gene: TRBV5-1
D gene: TRBD1
clone size: few
J gene: TRBJ1-2
CDR3 protein: CASSGSRDRTPNYGYTF
CDR3 DNA: TGCGCCAGCAGCGGATCCCGGGACAGGACCCCTAACTATGGCTACACCTTC

V gene: TRBV4-3
D gene: NA
clone size: few
J gene: TRBJ1-1
CDR3 protein: CASSQDRGAGVGTEAFF
CDR3 DNA: TGCGCCAGCAGCCAAGATCGAGGGGCAGGGGTAGGGACTGAAGCTTTCTTT

V gene: TRBV6-2/TRBV6-3
D gene: NA
clone size: many
J gene: TRBJ2-7
CDR3 protein: CASTLPEGRNEQYF
CDR3 DNA: TGTGCCAGCACCCTACCGGAGGGCCGAAACGAGCAGTACTTC